These T cell receptor beta chains were read from a single sample in a study of OX40 agonist ivuxolimab in advanced cancers. Clones were read by immunoSEQ multiplex PCR, and TCRdb kept only the in-frame ones, dropping some. The sample records tens of thousands of clones, approximately 90% being singletons. The material was CD4+ or CD8+ T cells sorted from blood, obtained in a trial of the OX40 agonist ivuxolimab. These receptors were taken from an adult with an advanced solid tumor such as melanoma, head and neck, liver or kidney cancer. CDR3s include the opening cysteine and the closing phenylalanine or tryptophan. D genes are given only for firm matches.

TRBV28	15	TRBJ1-5	TRBD1	CASSRDRGNNQPQHF	TGTGCCAGCAGTAGGGACAGGGGGAATAATCAGCCCCAGCATTTT
TRBV27	18	TRBJ2-1	TRBD2	CASSRRQGLAGTNTEQFF	TGTGCCAGCAGTAGAAGACAGGGACTAGCGGGTACTAATACTGAGCAGTTCTTC
TRBV6-4	17	TRBJ2-3	.	CASSDSKSRPLTDTQYF	TGTGCCAGCAGTGACTCAAAAAGTCGTCCGCTCACAGATACGCAGTATTTT
TRBV27	15	TRBJ2-2	.	CASSHGTPRAGELFF	TGTGCCAGCAGTCACGGGACACCTCGAGCCGGGGAGCTGTTTTTT
TRBV2	15	TRBJ1-3	.	CASSATGGSGNTIYF	TGTGCCAGCAGCGCGACAGGCGGCTCTGGAAACACCATATATTTT
TRBV5-1	13	TRBJ2-7	TRBD2	CASSTGGAYEQYF	TGCGCCAGCAGTACGGGAGGGGCCTACGAGCAGTACTTC
TRBV6-1	15	TRBJ2-7	TRBD1	CASRLGQGASYEQYF	TGTGCCAGCAGACTTGGACAGGGTGCCTCCTACGAGCAGTACTTC
TRBV29-1	13	TRBJ2-1	.	CSGREASYNEQFF	TGCAGCGGCCGGGAAGCCTCCTACAATGAGCAGTTCTTC
TRBV18	15	TRBJ2-7	TRBD2	CASSGTSGSSYEQYF	TGTGCCAGCTCAGGGACTAGCGGGAGCTCCTACGAGCAGTACTTC
TRBV30	12	TRBJ2-7	.	CAWSRLGGEQYF	TGTGCCTGGAGTCGCCTTGGGGGCGAGCAGTACTTC
TRBV27	16	TRBJ2-2	TRBD1	CASSSPGTGIVGELFF	TGTGCCAGCAGTTCCCCCGGGACAGGGATTGTGGGGGAGCTGTTTTTT
TRBV4-2	15	TRBJ1-1	.	CASSLPRGENTEAFF	TGTGCCAGCAGCCTCCCGCGGGGCGAGAACACTGAAGCTTTCTTT
TRBV5-1	14	TRBJ1-1	.	CASSSGQLNTEAFF	TGCGCCAGCAGCTCTGGACAGCTGAACACTGAAGCTTTCTTT
TRBV28	15	TRBJ2-7	.	CASRLSTTAAYEQYF	TGTGCCAGCAGGCTGTCGACGACGGCAGCCTACGAGCAGTACTTC
TRBV11-2	15	TRBJ2-7	.	CASSRPGQRVYEQYF	TGTGCCAGCAGCCGTCCAGGACAGCGAGTCTACGAGCAGTACTTC